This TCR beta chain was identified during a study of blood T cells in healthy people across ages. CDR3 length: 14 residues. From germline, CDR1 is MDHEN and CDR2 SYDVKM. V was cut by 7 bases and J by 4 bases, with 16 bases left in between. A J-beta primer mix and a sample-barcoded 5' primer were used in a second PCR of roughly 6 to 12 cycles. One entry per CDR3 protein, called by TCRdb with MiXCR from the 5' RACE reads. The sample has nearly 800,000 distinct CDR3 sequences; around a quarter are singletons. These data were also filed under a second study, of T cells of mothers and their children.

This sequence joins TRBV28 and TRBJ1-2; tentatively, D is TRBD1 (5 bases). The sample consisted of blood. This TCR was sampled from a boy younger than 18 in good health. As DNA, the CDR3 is TGTGCCAGCATTCGGGGGACCCTTGGCTATGGCTACACCTTC. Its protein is CASIRGTLGYGYTF.